Following are 10 T cell receptor beta chains from one sample sequenced in a study of CD8+ T cells in alopecia areata. After isolation, RNA underwent reverse transcription to generate cDNA as the sequencing template. Here immunoSEQ multiplex PCR was the method, and the copy in TCRdb shows in-frame clones only, minus some. This repertoire shows 90,000 to 150,000 clones, roughly 66% found once; its top ten account for around 3%. What was sequenced was CD4+ T cells sorted from blood. These receptor sequences come from a human donor in good health.

This chain connects TRBV29-1 to TRBJ2-1; 8 bases match TRBD1. The CDR3 sequence is 14 residues long. Germline V gene sequence: CDR1 SQVTM, CDR2 ANQGSEA. The junction had 8 bases not matched to a gene; V was cut back by 1 base and J by 9 bases. The CDR3 DNA sequence: TGCAGCGTTGAAGGGACAGGGTTAGGTACTGAGCAGTTCTTC. It yields the protein CSVEGTGLGTEQFF.

This chain joins TRBV5-1 and TRBJ2-3; 7 bases fit TRBD2. V dropped 6 bases and J dropped 2; count of bases not matched to a gene: 9. Germline CDR1 SGHRS, CDR2 YFSETQ. The CDR3 has 15 amino acids. The CDR3 DNA follows: TGCGCCAGCACCCATTCGGGGGGTTCCACAGATACGCAGTATTTT. It codes for CASTHSGGSTDTQYF.

This chain links TRBV7-7 with TRBJ2-7; the D gene is possibly TRBD1 (5 bases). Germline CDR1 SSHAT, CDR2 FNYEAQ (reference sequence). This CDR3 has 13 residues. Deletions cut 3 bases from V and 3 bases from J, with 9 bases between. CDR3 in amino acids: CASSFGRDYEQYF. The CDR3 DNA reads as TGTGCCAGCAGCTTTGGCAGGGACTACGAGCAGTACTTC.

This rearrangement joins TRBV6-5 to TRBJ1-1; 7 bases are a match to TRBD1. This CDR3 has 14 amino acids. Germline CDR1 MNHEY, CDR2 SVGAGI. J was trimmed by 4 bases and V by 7 bases; bases with no gene match: 9. Here the CDR3 DNA reads TGTGCCAGCACCGCACAGGGGAGGGGCACTGAAGCTTTCTTT. Its protein product is CASTAQGRGTEAFF.

This clone has more than one count but fewer than ten. The CDR3 DNA follows: TGTGCCAGCAGCCCGGCCGGGGAAACCTATGGCTACACCTTC. It codes for CASSPAGETYGYTF. The J gene is TRBJ1-2, the V gene TRBV5-4; no clear D. The CDR3 covers 14 residues. V was shortened by 4 bases and J by 4 bases, with 14 bases between the two germline ends. The germline V gene encodes CDR1 SGHNT and CDR2 YYREEE (reference sequence).

This clone showed up just a few times. The chain combines TRBV6-1 with TRBJ1-3; D gene uncertain. The CDR3 is 15 residues long. Germline lookup yields CDR1 MNHNS and CDR2 SASEGT. With 5 bases removed from V and 2 bases from J, the gap between germline ends came to 13 bases. The chain's CDR3 is CASSLTEEPGNTIYF. CDR3 in DNA: TGTGCCAGCAGTCTTACTGAAGAGCCTGGAAACACCATATATTTT.

This clone was counted a few times. V and J are TRBV30 and TRBJ2-3, with 11 positions matching TRBD2. J gave up 8 bases and V 2 bases, and 6 bases lay outside the gene matches. The CDR3 is made up of 14 amino acids. Germline V gene lookup returns CDR1 GTSNPN and CDR2 SVGIG (reference sequence). Here the CDR3 DNA reads TGTGCCTGGAGTTTAGCGGGGGGGCCTGGTACGCAGTATTTT. Residues: CAWSLAGGPGTQYF.

This clone was seen a few times. This rearrangement joins TRBV5-1 to TRBJ2-1, with D perhaps being TRBD1 or TRBD2 (6 bases each). V was pared by 5 bases and J by 10 bases, with 16 bases between. Germline V gene sequence: CDR1 SGHRS, CDR2 YFSETQ. This CDR3 is 13 amino acids long. The CDR3, as DNA: TGCGCCAGCAGGCGGGACACCAAGGGGGAGCAGTTCTTC. Its protein product is CASRRDTKGEQFF.

The chain's CDR3 is CASSLAGSNVLTF. The CDR3 nucleotides read TGTGCCAGCAGCTTAGCCGGCTCCAACGTCCTGACTTTC. The V call is TRBV7-6, the J call TRBJ2-6; D remains ambiguous. Germline V gene sequence: CDR1 SGHVS, CDR2 FNYEAQ. The CDR3 loop spans 13 amino acids. V lost 0 bases and J 8 bases, leaving 5 bases between the germline ends.

The chain combines TRBV6-5 with TRBJ2-3; unclear D gene. CDR3 length equals 14 residues. Per the germline V gene, CDR1 is MNHEY and CDR2 is SVGAGI. With 2 bases removed from V and 3 bases from J, the gap between germline ends came to 9 bases. The CDR3 region has the DNA TGTGCCAGCAGTTACGGTCAAGTTACAGATACGCAGTATTTT. It specifies CASSYGQVTDTQYF.